The source of this T cell receptor beta chain is a study of OX40 agonist ivuxolimab in advanced cancers. Study-wide findings and caveats: Clonal expansion by week 6 occurred in CD4+ and CD8+ blood T cells (at 0.1 to 3.0 mg/kg).

In the case of this clone: The antigen is undetermined.

Germline CDR1 reads LNHNV; CDR2 reads YYDKDF (reference sequence). The CDR3 is 15 amino acids. V lost 2 bases and J lost 3, with 13 bases in between. Here immunoSEQ multiplex PCR was the method, and the copy in TCRdb shows in-frame clones only, minus some. The data hold around 50,000 clones, with around four fifths observed a single time. This TCR was recovered from an adult with an advanced solid tumor such as melanoma, head and neck, liver or kidney cancer. This chain connects TRBV15 to TRBJ1-2, with unresolved D. The material sequenced was CD4+ or CD8+ T cells sorted from blood, taken in a trial of the OX40 agonist ivuxolimab. In DNA, the CDR3 is TGTGCCACCAGCAGACCCGAAGGGAAGCACTATGGCTACACCTTC. Its protein product is CATSRPEGKHYGYTF.